The 14 T cell receptor beta chains given below trace back to one sample, sequenced in a study of patients and donors after allogeneic stem cell transplantation. One entry per CDR3 protein results from TCRdb running MiXCR on the RT-PCR reads. Found here are approximately 90,000 distinct CDR3 sequences, around 5% of them singletons; the top ten hold roughly 2.5%. Source material: blood, either unsorted or a sorted T cell fraction (not recorded which). The receptors come from a human donor who was either an allogeneic HSCT recipient or a stem cell or donor lymphocyte infusion donor (not recorded which). It is not recorded whose cells these are; they may come from a transplant donor.

In this sample, this clonotype turned up many times. V is TRBV18 and J is TRBJ2-3; D is unclear. Between the trimmed V and J ends, which lost 2 bases and 4 bases, there was a span of 4 bases. The CDR3 sequence is 12 residues long. Looked up from germline, CDR1 is KGHSH and CDR2 is LQKENI. CDR3 bases: TGTGCCAGCTCACCAAGGGCAGATACGCAGTATTTT. Translated, it gives CASSPRADTQYF. The full variable domain, with the rest looked up from reference TRBV18 and TRBJ2-3, is NAGVMQNPRHLVRRRGQEARLRCSPMKGHSHVYWYRQLPEEGLKFMVYLQKENIIDESGMPKERFSAEFPKEGPSILRIQQVVRGDSAAYFCASSPRADTQYFGPGTRLTVL.

This clonotype was counted ten times or more. This chain uses TRBV2 with TRBJ1-5; 8 bases match TRBD1. Germline lookup yields CDR1 SNHLY and CDR2 FYNNEI. The CDR3 sequence is 15 residues long. The J segment lost 7 bases and the V segment lost 6 bases, leaving 11 bases of the junction unmatched. Here the CDR3 reads CASSPQGQGTQPQHF. Written as DNA, the CDR3 is TGTGCCAGCAGCCCCCAAGGACAGGGCACCCAGCCCCAGCATTTT.

V is TRBV28 and J is TRBJ1-4; no clear D. The CDR3 extends over 17 amino acids. V dropped 6 bases and J dropped 4 bases, with 21 bases sitting between them. The V gene's germline CDR1 is MDHEN and CDR2 SYDVKM. The CDR3 reads CASRTPTRLGVNEKLFF. As DNA, the CDR3 is TGTGCCAGCAGGACACCCACGAGGTTGGGAGTTAATGAAAAACTGTTTTTT.

The rearrangement links TRBV5-4 to TRBJ2-3; D may be TRBD1 (5 bases). Looked up from germline, CDR1 is SGHNT and CDR2 is YYREEE (reference sequence). V lost 0 bases to trimming and J lost 4 bases, with 12 bases between them. The CDR3 is made up of 15 amino acids. CDR3 sequence reads: CASSLGRDRSDTQYF. The DNA of the CDR3 is TGTGCCAGCAGCTTGGGCAGGGATCGGTCAGATACGCAGTATTTT.

This clonotype was counted only a few times. This chain links TRBV9 with TRBJ2-2, with 9 bases aligning to TRBD1. Losses at the gene ends were 6 bases for V and 7 bases for J; bases not matched to a gene: 13. Germline CDR1 SGDLS, CDR2 YYNGEE. This CDR3 has 16 amino acids. CDR3 loop: CASTPTGQGNIGELFF. CDR3 DNA sequence: TGTGCCAGCACCCCAACGGGACAGGGCAATATCGGGGAGCTGTTTTTT.

This clonotype appeared many times. The rearrangement links TRBV7-6 to TRBJ2-3; a weak D match, TRBD1 (6 bases). Germline values: CDR1 SGHVS, CDR2 FNYEAQ. Trimming pared 1 base from V and 6 bases from J, leaving 17 bases between. The CDR3 extends over 16 amino acids. The CDR3 spells CASSLEYPGDVDTQYF. The CDR3 DNA reads TGTGCCAGCAGCTTAGAATATCCAGGGGATGTGGATACGCAGTATTTT.

This clonotype showed up many times. The chain employs TRBV20-1 and TRBJ1-2; 9 bases match TRBD1. The germline CDR1 and CDR2 sequences are DFQATT and SNEGSKA (reference sequence). Trimming took 5 bases from V and 8 from J; bases not matched to a gene: 6. This CDR3 has 12 amino acids. CDR3 sequence: CSAAGTGWGYTF. CDR3 nucleotide sequence: TGCAGTGCTGCCGGGACAGGGTGGGGCTACACCTTC.

This clonotype was recorded at least ten times. The chain has TRBV3-1 and TRBJ1-1; D gene uncertain. The CDR3 sequence is 14 residues long. Germline V gives CDR1 LGHDT, CDR2 YNNKEL (reference sequence). The ends were cut back, 6 bases at V and 1 base at J, with 12 bases in the middle. CDR3 sequence (DNA): TGTGCCAGCAGAACACACTCCGGGAACACTGAAGCTTTCTTT. This codes for CASRTHSGNTEAFF. The whole variable domain, filled in from reference TRBV3-1 and TRBJ1-1, reads DTAVSQTPKYLVTQMGNDKSIKCEQNLGHDTMYWYKQDSKKFLKIMFSYNNKELIINETVPNRFSPKSPDKAHLNLHINSLELGDSAVYFCASRTHSGNTEAFFGQGTRLTVV.

This clonotype turned up a few times. V and J are TRBV5-4 and TRBJ2-6; TRBD1 matches at 8 bases. Germline values: CDR1 SGHNT, CDR2 YYREEE (reference sequence). The CDR3 loop spans 17 amino acids. J gave up 2 bases and V 0 bases, and 4 bases lay outside the gene matches. CDR3: CASSLAQGAAGANVLTF. The DNA for the CDR3 is TGTGCCAGCAGCTTGGCTCAGGGGGCAGCTGGGGCCAACGTCCTGACTTTC.

Only a few counts were recorded for this clonotype. This rearrangement joins TRBV7-2 to TRBJ1-6, with D unclear. Germline assignment: CDR1 SGHTA and CDR2 FQGNSA. V lost 5 bases and J 9 bases, leaving 14 bases between the germline ends. The CDR3 is made up of 14 amino acids. The CDR3 region has the DNA TGTGCCAGCAGCATGGCCCAAGCGAGTTCACCCCTCCACTTT. It encodes CASSMAQASSPLHF.

Remarks on this clonotype: A read error may be the cause here, since a much bigger clone is one base away. The CDR3 does not end in the conserved phenylalanine or tryptophan, so this is likely a read error. The genes are TRBV28 and TRBJ1-3, with D unclear. This CDR3 contains 14 residues. CDR1 and CDR2 from the germline V gene are MDHEN and SYDVKM. V dropped 9 bases and J dropped 0 bases, with 12 bases sitting between them. CDR3: CASRSGNSGNTIYS. DNA for the CDR3: TGTGCCAGTCGAAGCGGGAACTCTGGAAACACCATATATTCT.

In this sample, this clonotype turned up many times. V and J are TRBV12-3 or TRBV12-4 and TRBJ2-1; 8 positions match TRBD2. V shed 5 bases, J shed 0 bases, and the junction held 6 bases outside the gene matches. The CDR3 contains 16 residues. The CDR3 DNA follows: TGTGCCAGCAGTGGCGCTAGCGGGTCCTCCTACAATGAGCAGTTCTTC. Residues: CASSGASGSSYNEQFF.

This clonotype was counted between two and nine times. The chain has TRBV20-1 and TRBJ1-4; 8 nucleotides line up with TRBD1. With V trimmed by 4 bases and J by 8 bases, 6 bases remained unmatched. The CDR3 has 13 residues. Germline V CDR1 and CDR2: DFQATT, SNEGSKA (reference sequence). In nucleotides, the CDR3 is TGCAGTGCTATAACAGGGGGAGAGGAAAAACTGTTTTTT. Its translation: CSAITGGEEKLFF.

This clonotype was seen ten or more times. The chain is built from TRBV7-8 and TRBJ1-6, with TRBD1 as a possible D gene (5 bases). CDR1 SGHVS and CDR2 FQNEAQ come from the germline V gene. This CDR3 is built from 14 residues. Trimming pared 3 bases from V and 8 bases from J, leaving 11 bases between. The CDR3 is CASSLGLMDSPLHF. The CDR3 nucleotides read TGTGCCAGCAGCTTGGGGCTGATGGATTCACCCCTCCACTTT. Full variable domain (rest looked up from reference TRBV7-8 and TRBJ1-6): GAGVSQSPRYKVAKRGQDVALRCDPISGHVSLFWYQQALGQGPEFLTYFQNEAQLDKSGLPSDRFFAERPEGSVSTLKIQRTQQEDSAVYLCASSLGLMDSPLHFGNGTRLTVT.